Each of the 6 T cell receptor beta chains below was sequenced from the same sample in a study of Ad26.COV2.S vaccination and SARS-CoV-2 variants. Noted treatment: about 20 received Ad26.COV2.S at low or high dose, single or two shots; 5 received placebo; per-sample allocation not given. Day 63 following the first vaccine or placebo injection was when the samples were taken. Libraries were prepared by immunoSEQ multiplex PCR; TCRdb keeps only in-frame clonotypes and omits some of them. The sample contains some 240,000 clones, around nine tenths of which appear only once. The sequences come from peripheral blood, collected in a trial of Ad26.COV2.S vaccine versus placebo. The receptors derive from a person aged 18-60 years who received the Ad26.COV2.S COVID-19 vaccine or a placebo.

This chain uses TRBV3-1 (or the pseudogene TRBV3-2) with TRBJ1-4; D is possibly TRBD1 (6 bases). V lost 7 bases and J lost 7, with 10 bases in between. CDR3 length equals 12 residues. Germline CDR1 and CDR2: LGHDT and YNNKEL (reference sequence). The CDR3 region has the DNA TGTGCCAGCAACCGGGGGGCTGAAAAACTGTTTTTT. Protein: CASNRGAEKLFF.

The V gene is TRBV5-1, the J gene TRBJ1-6; tentative D call: TRBD1 (5 bases). Germline V gives CDR1 SGHRS, CDR2 YFSETQ. This CDR3 has 15 amino acids. V gave up 4 bases and J gave up 6 bases, with 14 bases separating them. The chain's CDR3 is CASSVRDGSNSPLHF. Here the CDR3 DNA reads TGCGCCAGCAGCGTTCGGGACGGCAGTAATTCACCCCTCCACTTT. The full variable domain, completed using reference TRBV5-1 and TRBJ1-6, is KAGVTQTPRYLIKTRGQQVTLSCSPISGHRSVSWYQQTPGQGLQFLFEYFSETQRNKGNFPGRFSGRQFSNSRSEMNVSTLELGDSALYLCASSVRDGSNSPLHFGNGTRLTVT.

The gene calls are TRBV6-6 and TRBJ1-2; 10 nucleotides line up with TRBD1. After removal of 0 bases from V and 8 bases from J, the junction contained 6 bases not matched to a gene. The CDR3 loop spans 15 amino acids. Germline V gene lookup returns CDR1 MNHNY and CDR2 SVGAGI (reference sequence). CDR3 DNA sequence: TGTGCCAGCAGTTACTCGACAGGGGGCGCTGGGGGCTACACCTTC. Encoded protein: CASSYSTGGAGGYTF.

The V gene is TRBV7-9, the J gene TRBJ2-7; TRBD1 is a possible D gene (7 bases). Per germline, CDR1 SEHNR and CDR2 FQNEAQ (reference sequence). V gave up 5 bases and J gave up 6 bases, with 14 bases separating them. The CDR3 loop spans 13 amino acids. CDR3 in amino acids: CASSQGGAPEQYV. In nucleotides, the CDR3 is TGTGCCAGCAGCCAGGGGGGCGCGCCCGAGCAGTACGTC.

V usage is TRBV5-4 and J usage is TRBJ2-1; D is perhaps TRBD2 (7 bases). CDR1 is SGHNT and CDR2 is YYREEE in the germline V gene (reference sequence). The CDR3 consists of 16 residues. Between the trimmed V and J ends, which lost 5 bases and 0 bases, there was a span of 15 bases. CDR3 sequence: CASRDGRGGSYNEQFF. In DNA form, the CDR3 reads TGTGCCAGCAGGGACGGTAGGGGGGGCTCCTACAATGAGCAGTTCTTC.

This chain joins TRBV6-6 and TRBJ1-3, with 7 positions matching TRBD1. Germline V gene lookup returns CDR1 MNHNY and CDR2 SVGAGI (reference sequence). There are 15 residues in the CDR3. Trimming at V came to 5 bases and at J to 4 bases, leaving 8 bases not matched to a gene. The CDR3 bases are TGTGCCAGCAGTACTCCTTCGACAGGGGGAAACACCATATATTTT. The encoded protein is CASSTPSTGGNTIYF.